These 12 T cell receptor beta chains originate from one sample sequenced in a study of blood T cells in healthy people across ages. The use of a sample-barcoded 5' primer and a J-beta primer mix characterized a second PCR of roughly 7 to 12 cycles. TCRdb used MiXCR to reprocess the 5' RACE reads, holding one entry per CDR3 protein. This table holds about 750,000 distinct CDR3 sequences, roughly 53% found once. Sequencing was done on a sample of blood. Source of these receptors: a man aged 80 or over in good health.

This clonotype is a singleton in its sample. This chain connects TRBV20-1 to TRBJ1-2, with TRBD1 matching 8 bases. Germline V gene lookup returns CDR1 DFQATT and CDR2 SNEGSKA (reference sequence). J was trimmed by 5 bases and V by 2 bases; bases with no gene match: 4. The CDR3 contains 13 residues. This CDR3 reads CSARSDRAYGYTF. DNA of the CDR3: TGCAGTGCTAGATCGGACAGGGCTTATGGCTACACCTTC.

The rearrangement uses TRBV20-1 and TRBJ2-1; 7 bases are shared with TRBD2. V lost 4 bases, J lost 0 bases, and 6 bases stayed unmatched. Germline-derived CDR1 and CDR2 are DFQATT and SNEGSKA (reference sequence). CDR3 length equals 15 residues. This chain's CDR3 is CSAIKRETSYNEQFF. The CDR3 DNA reads as TGCAGTGCTATTAAGCGGGAAACCTCCTACAATGAGCAGTTCTTC.

The CDR3 region is CASSLRPTGAEQFF. In DNA, the CDR3 is TGTGCCAGCAGCCTCCGGCCGACTGGGGCGGAGCAGTTCTTC. This sequence joins TRBV11-3 and TRBJ2-1; tentative D call: TRBD1 (5 bases). CDR1 and CDR2 (germline): SGHNT, YENEEA. The CDR3 is 14 residues long. The germline V and J ends were trimmed by 5 bases and 10 bases, with 18 bases remaining between them.

This clonotype has only a few counts. The junction departs from the called germline gene at one end, perhaps through a read error. The chain carries TRBV7-3 and TRBJ2-3; maybe TRBD2 (5 bases). The CDR3 covers 15 residues. The germline V gene encodes CDR1 SGHTA and CDR2 FQGTGA. CDR3 in DNA: TGTGCCAGTAGCTTAACCGCACTAGGCACAGATACGCAGTATTTT. Translated: CASSLTALGTDTQYF.

This clonotype is a singleton in its sample. The junction departs from the called germline gene at one end, perhaps through a read error. This sequence joins TRBV28 and TRBJ2-3; D is unclear. This CDR3 is built from 13 residues. Per germline, CDR1 MDHEN and CDR2 SYDVKM. The CDR3 DNA reads as TGTGCCAGCAGTTTGTGGCCGTCAGACACGCAGTATTTT. Translated: CASSLWPSDTQYF.

The chain employs TRBV11-2 and TRBJ2-1; D possibly uses TRBD1 or TRBD2 (5 bases each). The CDR3 consists of 12 residues. Per the germline V gene, CDR1 is SGHAT and CDR2 is FQNNGV. Trimming left V 5 bases short and J 15 bases short, with 17 bases between. The CDR3 bases are TGTGCCAGCAGCCTAGGGGACCCCGACCCGTTCTTC. It encodes CASSLGDPDPFF.

The gene calls are TRBV11-2 and TRBJ2-1; D is unclear. Gene TRBJ2-7 matches the end of the DNA better, so the J call may be wrong. The CDR3 runs to 15 residues. Germline V gene sequence: CDR1 SGHAT, CDR2 FQNNGV. The CDR3 loop is CASSVSHSAYNEQYF. The CDR3 DNA reads as TGTGCCAGCAGCGTCAGCCACTCAGCCTACAATGAGCAGTACTTC.

The CDR3 is CASSYSRSDTQYF. In DNA, the CDR3 is TGTGCCAGCAGTTACTCGCGATCCGATACGCAGTATTTT. J is TRBJ2-3 and V is TRBV6-6; D is unresolved. Germline V CDR1 and CDR2: MNHNY, SVGAGI (reference sequence). V lost 0 bases, J lost 6 bases, and 7 bases lay in between. The CDR3 totals 13 residues.

The chain joins TRBV2 to TRBJ2-1, with TRBD2 matching over 16 bases. This CDR3 region has 18 residues. V was clipped by 5 bases and J by 3 bases; unmatched bases: 7. Germline lookup yields CDR1 SNHLY and CDR2 FYNNEI. CDR3 nucleotides: TGTGCCAGCAGTCCCCTGGGACTAGCGGGAGGGAACTACAATGAGCAGTTCTTC. Translation gives CASSPLGLAGGNYNEQFF.

The chain has TRBV29-1 and TRBJ2-1, with D perhaps TRBD1 or TRBD2 (5 bases each). CDR3 length: 16 residues. The V end lost 1 base, the J end lost 9 bases, and 22 bases lay between the germline ends. Germline V lookup: CDR1 SQVTM, CDR2 ANQGSEA. The CDR3 DNA follows: TGCAGCGTTGAAGGGGGCAGGGACGGCCCCTCAATTGAGCAGTTCTTC. This translates into CSVEGGRDGPSIEQFF.

This clonotype was seen once. The J gene is TRBJ2-4, the V gene TRBV5-1; the D gene is possibly TRBD1 (6 bases). There are 15 residues in the CDR3. Germline lookup yields CDR1 SGHRS and CDR2 YFSETQ. Trimming took 0 bases from V and 4 from J, leaving 11 bases between them. The CDR3 is CASSLEDRQKNIQYF. The CDR3 nucleotides are TGCGCCAGCAGCTTGGAGGACAGACAAAAAAACATTCAGTACTTC.

J is TRBJ2-3 and V is TRBV6-5; TRBD2 is a possible D gene (6 bases). The CDR3 loop spans 16 amino acids. CDR1 is MNHEY and CDR2 is SVGAGI in the germline V gene. Trimming shortened V by 0 bases and J by 8 bases, and 18 bases separated the two germline ends. The CDR3 loop is CASSYSQGGGFVTQYF. CDR3 nucleotide sequence: TGTGCCAGCAGTTACTCTCAGGGAGGAGGTTTCGTTACGCAGTATTTT.